These 24 T cell receptor beta chains were all obtained from the same sample, sequenced in a study of CD8 T cells in Susac syndrome. The RNA input was about 0.5 to 1 ug, and it was reverse transcribed with random hexamers. From the immunoSEQ multiplex PCR reads, TCRdb called clonotypes with MiXCR, one entry per CDR3 protein. The sample yields tens of thousands of distinct CDR3 sequences, about 93% seen once. The sample consisted of CD8+ T cells from PBMCs. These receptors originate from a human donor with Susac syndrome.

The CDR3 region has the DNA TGTGCCAGCAGCCCCCCCCGGGGGATTTACAATGAGCAGTTCTTC. Its translation is CASSPPRGIYNEQFF. J is TRBJ2-1 and V is TRBV7-9, with a weak D call TRBD2 (6 bases). This CDR3 comprises 15 residues. CDR1 and CDR2 from the germline V gene are SEHNR and FQNEAQ (reference sequence). The germline V and J ends were trimmed by 5 bases and 4 bases, with 15 bases remaining between them. Using reference TRBV7-9 and TRBJ2-1 for the parts outside the CDR3, the full variable domain is DTGVSQNPRHKITKRGQNVTFRCDPISEHNRLYWYRQTLGQGPEFLTYFQNEAQLEKSRLLSDRFSAERPKGSFSTLEIQRTEQGDSAMYLCASSPPRGIYNEQFFGPGTRLTVL.

The gene calls are TRBV2 and TRBJ1-6, with 7 bases lining up with TRBD1. CDR1 SNHLY and CDR2 FYNNEI come from the germline V gene. The V gene end was trimmed by 4 bases and the J gene end by 0 bases; junction bases not matched to a gene: 3. The CDR3 covers 16 residues. DNA of the CDR3: TGTGCCAGCAGTGCGGACAGGAGCTCCTATAATTCACCCCTCCACTTT. This translates into CASSADRSSYNSPLHF.

The chain uses TRBV7-3 and TRBJ2-2; tentatively, D is TRBD1 (6 bases). CDR3 length equals 15 residues. Germline V gene sequence: CDR1 SGHTA, CDR2 FQGTGA. V shed 2 bases and J shed 4 bases, with 11 bases lying between them. The CDR3 loop is CASSLVSGATGELFF. The CDR3 DNA follows: TGTGCCAGCAGCTTAGTGTCAGGGGCCACCGGGGAGCTGTTTTTT. The full variable domain, in which reference TRBV7-3 and TRBJ2-2 provide the parts outside the CDR3, is GAGVSQTPSNKVTEKGKYVELRCDPISGHTALYWYRQSLGQGPEFLIYFQGTGAADDSGLPNDRFFAVRPEGSVSTLKIQRTERGDSAVYLCASSLVSGATGELFFGEGSRLTVL.

This chain uses TRBV14 with TRBJ2-7; TRBD1 matches 9 bases. The germline CDR1 and CDR2 sequences are SGHDN and FVKESK. The CDR3 is 14 amino acids. With 4 bases clipped from V and 4 bases from J, the junction kept 5 bases outside the gene matches. The CDR3 here is CASSRDRGWYEQYF. CDR3 nucleotide sequence: TGTGCCAGCAGCCGCGACAGGGGGTGGTACGAGCAGTACTTC.

The chain has TRBV27 and TRBJ2-7; no clear D. Trimming took off 6 bases at V and 2 bases at J, with 8 bases between the two ends. The CDR3 covers 12 residues. CDR1 is MNHEY, CDR2 SMNVEV, per germline (reference sequence). CDR3: CASSSRTYEQYF. CDR3 coding DNA: TGTGCCAGCAGCTCGAGGACCTACGAGCAGTACTTC.

This chain uses TRBV7-2 with TRBJ2-3, with no clear D. Germline CDR1 reads SGHTA; CDR2 reads FQGNSA. This CDR3 has 13 residues. The V gene lost 2 bases and the J gene lost 6 bases, with 9 bases spanning the gap. CDR3 protein: CASSLPLMDTQYF. CDR3 coding DNA: TGTGCCAGCAGCTTACCACTAATGGATACGCAGTATTTT.

This chain uses TRBV28 with TRBJ2-7, with 7 bases matching TRBD1. The germline V gene encodes CDR1 MDHEN and CDR2 SYDVKM. V lost 5 bases, J lost 6 bases, and 4 bases stayed unmatched. The CDR3 contains 12 residues. CDR3 sequence (DNA): TGTGCCAGCAGTCCGTACAGGGGCGAGCAGTACTTC. Amino acid sequence: CASSPYRGEQYF.

The rearrangement links TRBV29-1 to TRBJ1-2, with D perhaps TRBD1 (5 bases). The CDR3 is 15 amino acids. Germline lookup yields CDR1 SQVTM and CDR2 ANQGSEA. Trimming left V 4 bases short and J 3 bases short, with 18 bases between. The CDR3 sequence is CSVAGHAGNDYGYTF. The CDR3 DNA is TGCAGCGTTGCCGGACATGCTGGGAATGACTATGGCTACACCTTC. The full variable domain, with the rest looked up from reference TRBV29-1 and TRBJ1-2, is SAVISQKPSRDICQRGTSLTIQCQVDSQVTMMFWYRQQPGQSLTLIATANQGSEATYESGFVIDKFPISRPNLTFSTLTVSNMSPEDSSIYLCSVAGHAGNDYGYTFGSGTRLTVV.

The DNA of the CDR3 is TGTGCCAGCACCCCACAGGGGGGCCCGTATGGCTACACCTTC. Amino acid sequence: CASTPQGGPYGYTF. The V call is TRBV7-2, the J call TRBJ1-2; the match to TRBD1 covers 8 bases. Germline loops: CDR1 SGHTA, CDR2 FQGNSA. The CDR3 spans 14 residues. V gave up 7 bases and J gave up 5 bases; unmatched junction bases: 9.

In this sample, this clonotype turned up once. V gene TRBV6-5 combines with J gene TRBJ1-1; no clear D gene. The CDR3 totals 12 residues. The germline CDR1 and CDR2 sequences are MNHEY and SVGAGI. The germline V and J ends were trimmed by 0 bases and 5 bases, with 4 bases remaining between them. Here the CDR3 reads CASSYSRTEAFF. CDR3 DNA: TGTGCCAGCAGTTACTCTAGAACTGAAGCTTTCTTT.

The chain combines TRBV28 with TRBJ2-7; the match to TRBD1 covers 7 bases. The CDR3 length is 14 residues. In germline, CDR1 is MDHEN, CDR2 SYDVKM. V shed 6 bases, J shed 6 bases, and the junction held 11 bases outside the gene matches. CDR3 sequence (DNA): TGTGCCAGCAGATCCGCGACAGGGCCTTTCGAGCAGTACTTC. It is translated as CASRSATGPFEQYF.

The chain links TRBV4-1 to TRBJ1-5; maybe TRBD1 (6 bases). CDR3 length: 17 amino acids. Germline values: CDR1 MGHRA, CDR2 YSYEKL. The V and J ends lost 1 base and 7 bases respectively, with 20 bases between them. The CDR3 DNA reads as TGCGCCAGCAGCCAAGTGAGAGCGCAGGGGCAAGTCCAGCCCCAGCATTTT. Amino acids: CASSQVRAQGQVQPQHF.

This clonotype was picked up a small number of times. The chain carries TRBV18 and TRBJ2-7, with 9 bases matching TRBD1. J lost 2 bases, V lost 6 bases, and 8 bases had no gene match. Germline-derived CDR1 and CDR2 are KGHSH and LQKENI. The length of the CDR3 is 15 residues. In nucleotides, the CDR3 is TGTGCCAGCTCTCCCCGGACAGGGGAGACCTACGAGCAGTACTTC. Translation gives CASSPRTGETYEQYF.

A single count supports this clonotype. The CDR3 loop is CASSELFKAGALQETQYF. The CDR3 coding sequence is TGTGCCAGCAGTGAATTGTTCAAAGCAGGGGCTCTACAAGAGACCCAGTACTTC. The chain uses TRBV25-1 and TRBJ2-5; tentative D call: TRBD1 (6 bases). The CDR3 totals 18 residues. The germline V and J ends were trimmed by 1 base and 2 bases, with 20 bases remaining between them. CDR1 is MGHDK and CDR2 is SYGVNS in the germline V gene.

The V call is TRBV18, the J call TRBJ2-1; D is tentatively TRBD1 or TRBD2 (5 bases each). This CDR3 has 16 residues. V lost 6 bases to trimming and J lost 0 bases, with 15 bases between them. Germline CDR1 KGHSH, CDR2 LQKENI. CDR3 amino acids: CASSWDRSSSYNEQFF. The CDR3 bases are TGTGCCAGCTCCTGGGACCGTTCGAGCTCCTACAATGAGCAGTTCTTC.

This clonotype was found a few times. The chain employs TRBV7-8 and TRBJ1-5, with 10 bases identical to TRBD1. This CDR3 spans 14 amino acids. J gave up 7 bases and V 5 bases, and 5 bases lay outside the gene matches. Germline V gene sequence: CDR1 SGHVS, CDR2 FQNEAQ. CDR3 nucleotide sequence: TGTGCCAGCAGCACGGGACAGGGGAGACAGCCCCAGCATTTT. Translation gives CASSTGQGRQPQHF.

The chain couples TRBV11-1 to TRBJ1-6; no clear D gene. Germline V CDR1 and CDR2: SGHAT, FQDESV (reference sequence). This CDR3 has 15 residues. V was clipped by 5 bases and J by 6 bases, with 14 bases between them. CDR3 loop: CASSPTGRINSPLHF. The DNA for the CDR3 is TGTGCCAGCAGCCCCACCGGACGGATTAATTCACCCCTCCACTTT.

The chain uses TRBV7-9 and TRBJ2-6, with TRBD1 identical over 7 bases. Germline V CDR1 and CDR2: SEHNR, FQNEAQ (reference sequence). The CDR3 spans 18 residues. Trimming removed 5 bases from V and 0 bases from J; junction bases left unmatched: 10. CDR3 nucleotides: TGTGCCAGCAGCCCCCCGGGACAGCCTAACTCTGGGGCCAACGTCCTGACTTTC. Translation gives CASSPPGQPNSGANVLTF. The full variable domain, in which reference TRBV7-9 and TRBJ2-6 provide the parts outside the CDR3, is DTGVSQNPRHKITKRGQNVTFRCDPISEHNRLYWYRQTLGQGPEFLTYFQNEAQLEKSRLLSDRFSAERPKGSFSTLEIQRTEQGDSAMYLCASSPPGQPNSGANVLTFGAGSRLTVL.

This chain joins TRBV6-1 and TRBJ2-7, with TRBD1 matching over 8 bases. Germline lookup yields CDR1 MNHNS and CDR2 SASEGT. Trimming took 7 bases from V and 2 from J; bases not matched to a gene: 13. This CDR3 comprises 16 residues. The CDR3, as DNA: TGTGCCAGCACCGCCTCGACAGGGGAACGTGCCTACGAGCAGTACTTC. It translates to CASTASTGERAYEQYF.

V is TRBV27 and J is TRBJ2-7; D uncertain. The ends were cut back, 3 bases at V and 1 base at J, with 10 bases in the middle. Germline CDR1 and CDR2: MNHEY and SMNVEV (reference sequence). CDR3 length equals 14 residues. CDR3 coding DNA: TGTGCCAGCAGTTTTGGACGAAGTTCCTACGAGCAGTACTTC. Residues: CASSFGRSSYEQYF.

This clonotype was observed once. The chain is built from TRBV28 and TRBJ2-3; no firm D call. The CDR3 has 14 residues. CDR1 is MDHEN and CDR2 is SYDVKM in the germline V gene. V lost 2 bases and J lost 3, with 9 bases in between. DNA for the CDR3: TGTGCCAGCAGTTTACCAATCGGGACAGATACGCAGTATTTT. Amino acids: CASSLPIGTDTQYF.

The V call is TRBV23-1, the J call TRBJ1-2, with 8 bases identical to TRBD1. TRBV23-1 is marked as an open reading frame, function uncertain. With 3 bases clipped from V and 6 bases from J, the junction kept 6 bases outside the gene matches. This CDR3 contains 14 residues. Written as DNA, the CDR3 is TGCGCCAGCAGTCAGGTCGACAGGGGCCATGGCTACACCTTC. Translation: CASSQVDRGHGYTF.

V gene TRBV6-1 combines with J gene TRBJ2-7; D unclear. CDR1 MNHNS and CDR2 SASEGT come from the germline V gene. This CDR3 is 14 amino acids long. The V end was cut by 10 bases, the J end by 0 bases, with 16 bases between. The CDR3 is CATVLEEFSYEQYF. The DNA of the CDR3 is TGTGCCACCGTTCTTGAGGAGTTCTCCTACGAGCAGTACTTC.

The chain employs TRBV30 and TRBJ1-5; 8 nucleotides align to TRBD1. From germline, CDR1 is GTSNPN and CDR2 SVGIG (reference sequence). CDR3 length: 15 amino acids. Trimming removed 0 bases from V and 5 bases from J; junction bases left unmatched: 6. Here the CDR3 reads CAWSVKDREDQPQHF. The CDR3 nucleotides are TGTGCCTGGAGTGTGAAGGACAGGGAGGATCAGCCCCAGCATTTT.